These 20 T cell receptor beta chains were all obtained from the same sample, sequenced in a study of identical twins. TCRdb re-called the 5' RACE reads with MiXCR, one entry per CDR3 protein. In the table there are 450,000 or so distinct CDR3 sequences, around 15% of which are singletons. These same records also appear under a second study, on yellow fever vaccine responses in identical twins.

Sequenced input: CD4+ T cells sorted from blood. The receptors shown here come from a woman aged 18-35 years in good health.

The gene calls are TRBV28 and TRBJ2-3, with a weak D call TRBD2 (6 bases). The CDR3 consists of 14 residues. The V and J ends lost 7 bases and 0 bases respectively, with 11 bases between them. CDR1 is MDHEN, CDR2 SYDVKM, per germline. The CDR3 sequence: CASTLAGSTDTQYF. CDR3 DNA sequence: TGTGCCAGCACTTTGGCGGGAAGCACAGATACGCAGTATTTT.

The chain uses TRBV4-3 and TRBJ2-6; D is perhaps TRBD1 (6 bases). Trimming stripped 0 bases from V and 4 bases from J, with 7 bases between. Per germline, CDR1 LGHNA and CDR2 YSLEER. The CDR3 consists of 15 residues. Here the CDR3 reads CASSQEGTGANVLTF. Here the CDR3 DNA reads TGCGCCAGCAGCCAAGAAGGGACAGGGGCCAACGTCCTGACTTTC.

This clonotype was observed many times. The chain carries TRBV7-2 and TRBJ2-4; no reliable D call. The CDR3 runs 15 residues. Trimming shortened V by 5 bases and J by 0 bases, and 11 bases separated the two germline ends. Germline V gene data show CDR1 as SGHTA and CDR2 as FQGNSA. In DNA, the CDR3 is TGTGCCAGCAGCCTACCTGGGCAAGCCAAAAACATTCAGTACTTC. Its protein is CASSLPGQAKNIQYF.

This clonotype was recorded a few times. The J gene is TRBJ2-1, the V gene TRBV18; 9 nucleotides line up with TRBD2. Germline loops: CDR1 KGHSH, CDR2 LQKENI. The junction had 8 bases not matched to a gene; V was cut back by 4 bases and J by 7 bases. The CDR3 contains 15 residues. Here the CDR3 DNA reads TGTGCCAGCTCACGAGGGATAGCGGGGGAGAATGAGCAGTTCTTC. Protein: CASSRGIAGENEQFF.

This clonotype was seen a handful of times. The chain uses TRBV3-1 and TRBJ2-7; D is unresolved. Looked up from germline, CDR1 is LGHDT and CDR2 is YNNKEL (reference sequence). This CDR3 has 13 amino acids. V shed 1 base and J shed 3 bases, with 7 bases lying between them. The CDR3 bases are TGTGCCAGCAGCCAAGTATCCGTCTACGAGCAGTACTTC. Protein sequence: CASSQVSVYEQYF.

The table lists this clonotype with many counts. The chain's CDR3 is CASKETVGELFF. The DNA for the CDR3 is TGTGCCAGCAAGGAAACGGTCGGGGAGCTGTTTTTT. V is TRBV6-2 or TRBV6-3 and J is TRBJ2-2; D gene unclear. V was cut by 7 bases and J by 7 bases, with 10 bases left in between. The CDR3 length is 12 residues. Germline V lookup: CDR1 MNHEY, CDR2 SVGEGT.

This sequence joins TRBV10-3 and TRBJ2-7; 12 bases match TRBD2. The germline gives CDR1 ENHRY, CDR2 SYGVKD. The CDR3 is 15 amino acids. V lost 6 bases to trimming and J lost 2 bases; unmatched junction nucleotides: 5. CDR3 DNA: TGTGCCATCAGCTCTAGCGGGAGGGTAACCTACGAGCAGTACTTC. Protein sequence: CAISSSGRVTYEQYF.

Many counts were recorded for this clonotype. The rearrangement uses TRBV7-2 and TRBJ2-7; D may be TRBD2 (5 bases). This CDR3 contains 12 residues. CDR1 and CDR2 (germline): SGHTA, FQGNSA. V was shortened by 3 bases and J by 2 bases, with 5 bases between the two germline ends. This chain's CDR3 is CASSFGAYEQYF. For the CDR3, the DNA is TGTGCCAGCAGCTTCGGGGCCTACGAGCAGTACTTC.

The J gene is TRBJ2-6, the V gene TRBV3-1, with D perhaps matching TRBD1 (7 bases). CDR3 length: 16 amino acids. The V and J ends lost 6 bases and 2 bases respectively, with 14 bases between them. In germline, CDR1 is LGHDT, CDR2 YNNKEL (reference sequence). The DNA of the CDR3 is TGTGCCAGCAGGGCCAGGGGGACTGCTGGGGCCAACGTCCTGACTTTC. This translates into CASRARGTAGANVLTF.

At least ten counts were recorded for this clonotype. This CDR3 reads CASSLQGQETQYF. The CDR3 DNA is TGCGCCAGCAGCTTGCAGGGTCAAGAGACCCAGTACTTC. V and J are TRBV5-1 and TRBJ2-5, with D maybe TRBD1 (5 bases). The length of the CDR3 is 13 residues. Germline V CDR1 and CDR2: SGHRS, YFSETQ. Trimming took 1 base from V and 2 from J, leaving 6 bases between them. Full variable domain (rest looked up from reference TRBV5-1 and TRBJ2-5): KAGVTQTPRYLIKTRGQQVTLSCSPISGHRSVSWYQQTPGQGLQFLFEYFSETQRNKGNFPGRFSGRQFSNSRSEMNVSTLELGDSALYLCASSLQGQETQYFGPGTRLLVL.

This clonotype was recorded a few times. This chain joins TRBV5-1 and TRBJ2-7; the D gene is possibly TRBD2 (6 bases). Trimming left V 0 bases short and J 3 bases short, with 13 bases between. This CDR3 region has 15 residues. Germline-derived CDR1 and CDR2 are SGHRS and YFSETQ. Here the CDR3 DNA reads TGCGCCAGCAGCTTGGTAAACACCGGGGGCTACGAGCAGTACTTC. Amino acid sequence: CASSLVNTGGYEQYF.

The chain combines TRBV6-4 with TRBJ2-1; TRBD2 is a possible D gene (5 bases). The germline V gene has CDR1 MRHNA and CDR2 SNTAGT. V lost 0 bases to trimming and J lost 13 bases, with 19 bases between them. CDR3 size: 15 residues. The CDR3 is CASSDSSLANVPQFF. CDR3 in DNA: TGTGCCAGCAGTGACTCGAGCCTAGCCAATGTCCCTCAGTTCTTC.

In this sample, this clonotype turned up a few times. This sequence joins TRBV7-2 and TRBJ2-3; D is ambiguous. This CDR3 comprises 13 residues. Trimming left V 4 bases short and J 1 base short, with 6 bases between. Germline V CDR1 and CDR2: SGHTA, FQGNSA. This CDR3 is CASSYYRTDTQYF. CDR3 in DNA: TGTGCCAGCAGCTACTACCGCACAGATACGCAGTATTTT.

The chain recombines TRBV20-1 with TRBJ2-1; no clear D gene. CDR3 length: 10 residues. Germline values: CDR1 DFQATT, CDR2 SNEGSKA (reference sequence). The CDR3 DNA follows: TGCACTATCCTAGGGAATGAGCAGTTCTTC. Protein sequence: CTILGNEQFF.

This clonotype has just a few counts. A read error is possible here, since a much larger clone lies one base away. This CDR3 is missing its conserved last phenylalanine or tryptophan, likely due to a read error. The chain uses TRBV4-1 and TRBJ2-1, with 7 bases aligning to TRBD2. V lost 1 base and J lost 5; bases outside the gene matches: 14. The CDR3 has 18 residues. The V gene's germline CDR1 is MGHRA and CDR2 YSYEKL. CDR3 region: CASSQGGSRAGTHNEQFL. The CDR3 coding sequence is TGCGCCAGCAGCCAAGGGGGATCACGAGCGGGAACACACAATGAGCAGTTCCTC.

This clonotype was seen many times. The genes are TRBV25-1 and TRBJ1-5, with D maybe TRBD1 (6 bases). The germline CDR1 and CDR2 sequences are MGHDK and SYGVNS. Trimming took off 2 bases at V and 3 bases at J, with 14 bases between the two ends. The CDR3 is 16 amino acids. Here the CDR3 reads CASSEQGRGFNQPQHF. DNA of the CDR3: TGTGCCAGCAGTGAACAGGGCAGGGGTTTCAATCAGCCCCAGCATTTT. Full variable domain (missing parts from reference TRBV25-1 and TRBJ1-5): EADIYQTPRYLVIGTGKKITLECSQTMGHDKMYWYQQDPGMELHLIHYSYGVNSTEKGDLSSESTVSRIRTEHFPLTLESARPSHTSQYLCASSEQGRGFNQPQHFGDGTRLSIL.

This clonotype was detected only a few times. The gene calls are TRBV18 and TRBJ1-4; a possible D gene is TRBD1 (5 bases). The V end lost 1 base, the J end lost 8 bases, and 8 bases lay between the germline ends. Germline lookup yields CDR1 KGHSH and CDR2 LQKENI. The CDR3 runs to 13 residues. The CDR3 coding sequence is TGTGCCAGCTCACCACAGGGGAAGGAAAAACTGTTTTTT. The encoded protein is CASSPQGKEKLFF.

The chain is built from TRBV4-1 and TRBJ2-7; TRBD1 or TRBD2 may be the D gene (5 bases each). The germline gives CDR1 MGHRA, CDR2 YSYEKL. V lost 4 bases, J lost 5 bases, and 12 bases lay in between. This CDR3 has 13 residues. The CDR3 protein is CASSRDGDNEQYF. The CDR3 DNA reads as TGCGCCAGCAGCCGGGACGGGGATAACGAGCAGTACTTC.

This clonotype was counted only a few times. The J gene is TRBJ2-3, the V gene TRBV10-3; no clear D gene. Trimming cost V 7 bases and J 0 bases, with 5 bases left between them. The germline CDR1 and CDR2 sequences are ENHRY and SYGVKD. The CDR3 runs 12 residues. CDR3 protein: CAITGSTDTQYF. For the CDR3, the DNA is TGTGCCATCACCGGGAGCACAGATACGCAGTATTTT.

Many counts were recorded for this clonotype. V gene TRBV5-1 combines with J gene TRBJ2-7; no clear D gene. Germline V CDR1 and CDR2: SGHRS, YFSETQ. V dropped 2 bases and J dropped 5 bases, with 8 bases sitting between them. CDR3 length equals 12 residues. The CDR3 DNA is TGCGCCAGCAGCTTTCCTGAGAACGAGCAGTACTTC. Residues: CASSFPENEQYF.